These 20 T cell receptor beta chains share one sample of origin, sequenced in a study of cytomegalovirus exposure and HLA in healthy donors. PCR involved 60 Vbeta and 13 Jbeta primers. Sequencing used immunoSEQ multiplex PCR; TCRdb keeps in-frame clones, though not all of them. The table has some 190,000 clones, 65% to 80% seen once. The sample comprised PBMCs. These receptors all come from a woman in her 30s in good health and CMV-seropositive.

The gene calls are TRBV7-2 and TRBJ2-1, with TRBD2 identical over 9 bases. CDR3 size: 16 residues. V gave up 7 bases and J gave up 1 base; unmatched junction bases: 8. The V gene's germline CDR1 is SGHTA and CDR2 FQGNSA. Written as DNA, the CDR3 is TGTGCCAGCATTAGCGGGGGAGCTATTTCCTACAATGAGCAGTTCTTC. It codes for CASISGGAISYNEQFF.

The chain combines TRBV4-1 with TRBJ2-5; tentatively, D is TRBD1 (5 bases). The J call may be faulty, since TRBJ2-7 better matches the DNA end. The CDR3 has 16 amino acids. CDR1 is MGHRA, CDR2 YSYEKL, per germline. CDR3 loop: CASSQDTRQTAYEQYF. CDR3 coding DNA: TGCGCCAGCAGCCAAGATACCCGACAGACTGCCTACGAGCAGTACTTC.

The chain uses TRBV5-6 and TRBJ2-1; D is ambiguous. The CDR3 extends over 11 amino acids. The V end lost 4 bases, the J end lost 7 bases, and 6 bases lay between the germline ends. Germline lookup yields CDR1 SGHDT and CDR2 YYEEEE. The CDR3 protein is CASSLLNEQFF. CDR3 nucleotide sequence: TGTGCCAGCAGCCTCCTAAATGAGCAGTTCTTC. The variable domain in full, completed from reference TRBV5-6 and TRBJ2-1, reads DAGVTQSPTHLIKTRGQQVTLRCSPKSGHDTVSWYQQALGQGPQFIFQYYEEEERQRGNFPDRFSGHQFPNYSSELNVNALLLGDSALYLCASSLLNEQFFGPGTRLTVL.

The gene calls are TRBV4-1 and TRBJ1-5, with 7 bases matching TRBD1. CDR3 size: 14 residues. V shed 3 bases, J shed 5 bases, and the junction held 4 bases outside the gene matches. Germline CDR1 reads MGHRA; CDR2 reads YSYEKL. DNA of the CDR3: TGCGCCAGCAGCCACGGGACAGACGATCAGCCCCAGCATTTT. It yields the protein CASSHGTDDQPQHF.

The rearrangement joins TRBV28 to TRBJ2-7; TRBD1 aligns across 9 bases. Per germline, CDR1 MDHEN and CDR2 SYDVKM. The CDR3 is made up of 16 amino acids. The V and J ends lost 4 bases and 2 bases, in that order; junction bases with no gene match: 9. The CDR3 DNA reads TGTGCCAGCAGTTCCGTGGACAGGGGCTACCCCTACGAGCAGTACTTC. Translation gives CASSSVDRGYPYEQYF. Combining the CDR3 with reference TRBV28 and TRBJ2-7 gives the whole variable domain DVKVTQSSRYLVKRTGEKVFLECVQDMDHENMFWYRQDPGLGLRLIYFSYDVKMKEKGDIPEGYSVSREKKERFSLILESASTNQTSMYLCASSSVDRGYPYEQYFGPGTRLTVT.

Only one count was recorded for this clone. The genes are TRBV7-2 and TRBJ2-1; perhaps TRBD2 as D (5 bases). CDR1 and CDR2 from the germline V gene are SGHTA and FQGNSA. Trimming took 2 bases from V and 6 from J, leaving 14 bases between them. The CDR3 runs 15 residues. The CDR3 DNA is TGTGCCAGCAGCTTAAGGGTGCTAGCTATCAATGAGCAGTTCTTC. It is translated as CASSLRVLAINEQFF. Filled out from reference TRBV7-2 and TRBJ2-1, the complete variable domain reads GAGVSQSPSNKVTEKGKDVELRCDPISGHTALYWYRQSLGQGLEFLIYFQGNSAPDKSGLPSDRFSAERTGGSVSTLTIQRTQQEDSAVYLCASSLRVLAINEQFFGPGTRLTVL.

The CDR3 DNA sequence: TGCGCCAGCAGTGAACACTATGGAGAGACCCAGTACTTC. Its protein is CASSEHYGETQYF. This chain uses TRBV10-2 with TRBJ2-5; the D is unclear. The V end was cut by 3 bases, the J end by 4 bases, with 9 bases between. Per the germline V gene, CDR1 is WSHSY and CDR2 is SAAADI. The CDR3 is 13 residues long.

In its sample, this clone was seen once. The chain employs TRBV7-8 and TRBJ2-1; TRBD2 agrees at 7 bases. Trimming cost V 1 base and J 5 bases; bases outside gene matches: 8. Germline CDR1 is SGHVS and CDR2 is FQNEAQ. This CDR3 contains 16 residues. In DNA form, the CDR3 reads TGTGCCAGCAGCTTAGATCTCCGGGGGGAAAACAATGAGCAGTTCTTC. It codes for CASSLDLRGENNEQFF.

The CDR3 protein is CASSQKAFSGNTIYF. The CDR3 DNA reads as TGCGCCAGCAGCCAAAAAGCGTTCTCTGGAAACACCATATATTTT. The chain has TRBV4-3 and TRBJ1-3; D is unresolved. CDR1 is LGHNA and CDR2 is YSLEER in the germline V gene. This CDR3 has 15 residues. V dropped 2 bases and J dropped 0 bases, with 8 bases sitting between them.

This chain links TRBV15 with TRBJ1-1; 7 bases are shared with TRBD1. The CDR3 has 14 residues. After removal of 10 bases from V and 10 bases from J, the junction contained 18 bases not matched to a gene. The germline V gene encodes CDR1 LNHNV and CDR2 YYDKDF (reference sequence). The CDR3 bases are TGTGCCAGTCTACCGACAGGGCGGGCAATAGGAGCTTTCTTT. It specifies CASLPTGRAIGAFF.

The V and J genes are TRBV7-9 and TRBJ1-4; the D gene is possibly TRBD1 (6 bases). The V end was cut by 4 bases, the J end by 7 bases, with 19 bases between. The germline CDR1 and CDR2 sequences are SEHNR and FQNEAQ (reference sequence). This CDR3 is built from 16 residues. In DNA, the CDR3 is TGTGCCAGCAGCTCCCCCCGCGGGGGGCGGGGTGAAAAACTGTTTTTT. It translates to CASSSPRGGRGEKLFF.

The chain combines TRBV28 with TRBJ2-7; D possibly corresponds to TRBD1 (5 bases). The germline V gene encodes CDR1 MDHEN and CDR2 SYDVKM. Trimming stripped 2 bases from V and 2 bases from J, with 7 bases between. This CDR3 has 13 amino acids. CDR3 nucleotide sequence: TGTGCCAGCAGTTTAAGGACACCCTACGAGCAGTACTTC. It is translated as CASSLRTPYEQYF.

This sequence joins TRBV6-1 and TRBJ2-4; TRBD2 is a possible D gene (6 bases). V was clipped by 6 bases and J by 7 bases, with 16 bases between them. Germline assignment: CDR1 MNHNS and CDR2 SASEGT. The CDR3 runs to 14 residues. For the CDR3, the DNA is TGTGCCAGCAGCAAAGCCGGGAGAGGTAACATTCAGTACTTC. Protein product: CASSKAGRGNIQYF.

CDR3 bases: TGCAGCGTACGGACAGGGAGGATAACCGGGGAGCTGTTTTTT. Amino acids: CSVRTGRITGELFF. This chain links TRBV29-1 with TRBJ2-2; TRBD1 matches 8 bases. Looked up from germline, CDR1 is SQVTM and CDR2 is ANQGSEA. V gave up 6 bases and J gave up 5 bases; unmatched junction bases: 8. This CDR3 comprises 14 residues.

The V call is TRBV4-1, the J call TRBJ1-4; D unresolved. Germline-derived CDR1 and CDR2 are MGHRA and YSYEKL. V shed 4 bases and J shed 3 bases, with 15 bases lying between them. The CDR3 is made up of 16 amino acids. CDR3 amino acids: CASSRPGGGSNEKLFF. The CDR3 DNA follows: TGCGCCAGCAGCCGTCCCGGAGGAGGGTCTAATGAAAAACTGTTTTTT.

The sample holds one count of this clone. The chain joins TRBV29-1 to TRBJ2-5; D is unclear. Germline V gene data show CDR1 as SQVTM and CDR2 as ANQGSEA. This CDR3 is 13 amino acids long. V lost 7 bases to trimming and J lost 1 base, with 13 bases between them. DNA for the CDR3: TGCAGCGCCCGAGGAGTCCTCCAAGAGACCCAGTACTTC. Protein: CSARGVLQETQYF.

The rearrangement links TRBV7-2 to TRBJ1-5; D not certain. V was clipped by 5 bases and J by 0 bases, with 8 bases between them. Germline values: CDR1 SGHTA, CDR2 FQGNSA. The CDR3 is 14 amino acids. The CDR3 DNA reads TGTGCCAGCAGCCCGACTTATAGCAATCAGCCCCAGCATTTT. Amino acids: CASSPTYSNQPQHF.

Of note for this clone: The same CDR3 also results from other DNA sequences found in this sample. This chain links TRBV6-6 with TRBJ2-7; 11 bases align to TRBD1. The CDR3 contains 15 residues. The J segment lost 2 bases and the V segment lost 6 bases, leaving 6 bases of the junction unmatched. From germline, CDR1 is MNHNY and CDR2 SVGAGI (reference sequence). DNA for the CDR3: TGTGCCAGCAGACATCCGGGACAGGGGGCCTACGAGCAGTACTTC. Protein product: CASRHPGQGAYEQYF.

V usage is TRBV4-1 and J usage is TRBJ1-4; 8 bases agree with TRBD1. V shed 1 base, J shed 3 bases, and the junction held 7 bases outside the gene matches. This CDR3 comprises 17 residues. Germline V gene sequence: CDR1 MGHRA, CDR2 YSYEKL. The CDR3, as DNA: TGCGCCAGCAGCCAAGGACAGGGGAAGGAGTCTAATGAAAAACTGTTTTTT. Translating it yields CASSQGQGKESNEKLFF.

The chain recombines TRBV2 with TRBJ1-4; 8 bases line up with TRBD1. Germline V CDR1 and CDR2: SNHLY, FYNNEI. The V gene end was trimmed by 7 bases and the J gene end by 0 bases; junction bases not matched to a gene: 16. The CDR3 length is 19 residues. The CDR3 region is CASNLPTGDPSATNEKLFF. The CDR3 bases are TGTGCCAGCAATTTACCGACAGGGGATCCCTCAGCAACTAATGAAAAACTGTTTTTT.